The 19 T cell receptor beta chains below come from one sample, sequenced in a study of cytomegalovirus exposure and HLA in healthy donors. PCR employed 60 Vbeta and 13 Jbeta primers. The protocol was immunoSEQ multiplex PCR, while the TCRdb copy is restricted to in-frame clones and leaves out a portion. In the table there are 150,000 or so clones, about 83% of which are singletons. Sequenced: PBMCs. Receptors originate from a woman between 40 and 55 years old in good health and CMV-seronegative.

The genes are TRBV7-9 and TRBJ1-4; D is unclear. Trimming removed 0 bases at V and 7 bases at J, with 12 bases between. The CDR3 consists of 15 residues. The V gene's germline CDR1 is SEHNR and CDR2 FQNEAQ (reference sequence). CDR3 in amino acids: CASSLARPASEKLFF. Here the CDR3 DNA reads TGTGCCAGCAGCTTAGCGCGGCCAGCTAGTGAAAAACTGTTTTTT.

This clone was detected only a few times. The V call is TRBV4-1, the J call TRBJ2-1; D may be TRBD1 (6 bases). This CDR3 comprises 13 residues. CDR1 and CDR2 from the germline V gene are MGHRA and YSYEKL. V lost 0 bases to trimming and J lost 14 bases, with 14 bases between them. The CDR3 is CASSQDWGRGEFF. Written as DNA, the CDR3 is TGCGCCAGCAGCCAAGATTGGGGCAGGGGAGAGTTCTTC.

The chain recombines TRBV28 with TRBJ2-7; D is possibly TRBD2 (6 bases). This CDR3 is built from 13 residues. The V gene lost 7 bases and the J gene lost 0 bases, with 10 bases spanning the gap. Per germline, CDR1 MDHEN and CDR2 SYDVKM. In DNA, the CDR3 is TGTGCCAGCACCCGCGGGGACTCCTACGAGCAGTACTTC. Encoded protein: CASTRGDSYEQYF.

This clone has only one observation. The V call is TRBV28, the J call TRBJ2-3, with 7 positions matching TRBD1. The CDR3 is 13 residues long. Per germline, CDR1 MDHEN and CDR2 SYDVKM. With V trimmed by 11 bases and J by 4 bases, 9 bases remained unmatched. In nucleotides, the CDR3 is TGTGCCGTACAGGGGTCCCCTCCAGATACGCAGTATTTT. Amino acid sequence: CAVQGSPPDTQYF.

The rearrangement uses TRBV29-1 and TRBJ1-1, with D unclear. This CDR3 has 13 residues. Germline CDR1 and CDR2: SQVTM and ANQGSEA. V lost 4 bases, J lost 2 bases, and 11 bases lay in between. This CDR3 reads CSVVELSNTEAFF. The CDR3 nucleotides read TGCAGCGTTGTTGAGCTATCAAACACTGAAGCTTTCTTT.

This sequence joins TRBV5-1 and TRBJ2-3; TRBD1 aligns across 10 bases. This CDR3 is built from 15 residues. With 6 bases clipped from V and 1 base from J, the junction kept 5 bases outside the gene matches. Per the germline V gene, CDR1 is SGHRS and CDR2 is YFSETQ. The CDR3 DNA follows: TGCGCCAGCACCCTAGGGACAGGGGGCACAGATACGCAGTATTTT. Amino acids: CASTLGTGGTDTQYF.

This clone has only one observation. The genes are TRBV4-1 and TRBJ1-1; D gene ambiguous. This CDR3 is 15 amino acids long. Looked up from germline, CDR1 is MGHRA and CDR2 is YSYEKL. V lost 1 base and J 1 base, leaving 10 bases between the germline ends. The CDR3 loop reads CASSQAIGGNTEAFF. In nucleotides, the CDR3 is TGCGCCAGCAGCCAAGCAATAGGCGGGAACACTGAAGCTTTCTTT.

The chain couples TRBV2 to TRBJ2-5; 7 bases match TRBD1. CDR1 is SNHLY and CDR2 is FYNNEI in the germline V gene. This CDR3 region has 14 residues. Trimming removed 6 bases from V and 5 bases from J; junction bases left unmatched: 9. The CDR3 bases are TGTGCCAGCAGGGCCGGGACAGAGAAGGAGACCCAGTACTTC. Translation gives CASRAGTEKETQYF.

This clone was counted a single time. V and J are TRBV2 and TRBJ1-2; D may be TRBD1 (6 bases). Germline V lookup: CDR1 SNHLY, CDR2 FYNNEI. The CDR3 loop spans 14 amino acids. Deletions cut 4 bases from V and 8 bases from J, with 17 bases between. For the CDR3, the DNA is TGTGCCAGCAGTGTAGCCCAGGGGCGCGGCGGCTACACCTTC. Its translation: CASSVAQGRGGYTF.

The chain recombines TRBV11-2 with TRBJ2-7; 9 bases fit TRBD1. Looked up from germline, CDR1 is SGHAT and CDR2 is FQNNGV. V shed 5 bases, J shed 3 bases, and the junction held 5 bases outside the gene matches. CDR3 length equals 14 residues. CDR3 sequence reads: CASSLGQGFYEQYF. For the CDR3, the DNA is TGTGCCAGCAGCCTGGGACAGGGTTTCTACGAGCAGTACTTC. The variable domain in full, with the rest retrieved from reference TRBV11-2 and TRBJ2-7, is EAGVAQSPRYKIIEKRQSVAFWCNPISGHATLYWYQQILGQGPKLLIQFQNNGVVDDSQLPKDRFSAERLKGVDSTLKIQPAKLEDSAVYLCASSLGQGFYEQYFGPGTRLTVT.

This clone was observed a few times. CDR3 residues: CSVVDRGLEPQHF. CDR3 DNA sequence: TGCAGCGTTGTGGACAGGGGGCTGGAGCCCCAGCATTTT. This sequence joins TRBV29-1 and TRBJ1-5, with 11 bases that match TRBD1. The CDR3 has 13 amino acids. In germline, CDR1 is SQVTM, CDR2 ANQGSEA. V trimming: 4 bases; J trimming: 8 bases; junction bases outside the gene matches: 4.

This chain joins TRBV6-1 and TRBJ2-3; 10 nucleotides match TRBD2. With 7 bases clipped from V and 4 bases from J, the junction kept 8 bases outside the gene matches. There are 15 residues in the CDR3. Germline V gives CDR1 MNHNS, CDR2 SASEGT. In DNA, the CDR3 is TGTGCCAGCACCAGATCGACTAGCGGGTCAGATACGCAGTATTTT. Protein product: CASTRSTSGSDTQYF.

This clone was observed a single time. The chain combines TRBV5-1 with TRBJ1-2; no definite D call. In germline, CDR1 is SGHRS, CDR2 YFSETQ. This CDR3 has 15 amino acids. Trimming stripped 1 base from V and 5 bases from J, with 15 bases between. The CDR3 region is CASSLRLGVLYGYTF. The DNA for the CDR3 is TGCGCCAGCAGCTTGCGGCTGGGAGTACTATATGGCTACACCTTC.

This rearrangement joins TRBV29-1 to TRBJ2-5, with D possibly matching TRBD2 (5 bases). Germline values: CDR1 SQVTM, CDR2 ANQGSEA. The V end lost 5 bases, the J end lost 5 bases, and 21 bases lay between the germline ends. The CDR3 runs 15 residues. DNA for the CDR3: TGCAGCGTTCAAACGACCGGAGGCGTAGGGGAGACCCAGTACTTC. This encodes CSVQTTGGVGETQYF.

In its sample, this clone was seen many times. The V and J genes are TRBV6-4 and TRBJ2-5, with 7 bases matching TRBD2. There are 15 residues in the CDR3. The V gene's germline CDR1 is MRHNA and CDR2 SNTAGT. V gave up 3 bases and J gave up 1 base; unmatched junction bases: 5. DNA of the CDR3: TGTGCCAGCAGTGAAAACCCTAGCGGCCAAGAGACCCAGTACTTC. Protein sequence: CASSENPSGQETQYF.

J is TRBJ2-7 and V is TRBV4-2; the match to TRBD1 covers 9 bases. Trimming cost V 1 base and J 3 bases; bases outside gene matches: 4. CDR3 length: 15 residues. Germline CDR1 and CDR2: LGHNA and YNFKEQ. The CDR3 DNA reads TGTGCCAGCAGCCAAGGCACGGGACAGGGCTACGAGCAGTACTTC. Protein product: CASSQGTGQGYEQYF.

The chain couples TRBV2 to TRBJ2-5; 8 bases are a match to TRBD2. Looked up from germline, CDR1 is SNHLY and CDR2 is FYNNEI. The J segment lost 5 bases and the V segment lost 8 bases, leaving 7 bases of the junction unmatched. The CDR3 runs to 13 residues. The CDR3: CASLSGREETQYF. DNA of the CDR3: TGTGCCAGCTTGAGCGGGAGAGAGGAGACCCAGTACTTC.

The chain uses TRBV6-5 and TRBJ2-7; a weak D match, TRBD2 (6 bases). Germline CDR1 is MNHEY and CDR2 is SVGAGI. The CDR3 spans 15 residues. V gave up 0 bases and J gave up 0 bases, with 9 bases separating them. CDR3 DNA sequence: TGTGCCAGCAGTTACTCGGCGGGGAGCTCCTACGAGCAGTACTTC. This encodes CASSYSAGSSYEQYF.

A few counts support this clone. Different DNA sequences within this sample yield the same CDR3. The CDR3 is CAISESRLSYNEQFF. In nucleotides, the CDR3 is TGTGCCATCAGTGAGTCCCGTCTTTCCTACAATGAGCAGTTCTTC. This sequence joins TRBV10-3 and TRBJ2-1; D is undetermined. The V end was cut by 0 bases, the J end by 1 base, with 7 bases between. The CDR3 runs 15 residues. Germline V CDR1 and CDR2: ENHRY, SYGVKD.